These 25 T cell receptor beta chains originate from one sample sequenced in a study of regulatory T cells in long-lasting Graves disease. As to time point: persistent/refractory GD, antithyroid drugs over 5 years with positive TRAb. RNA extracted from PBMCs served as the sequencing template. With iRepertoire HTBI primers and Arm-PCR of CDR3 regions, TCR beta libraries were built. One entry per CDR3 protein results from TCRdb running MiXCR on the multiplex PCR reads. This sample yields fewer than 600,000 distinct CDR3 sequences, of which around a fifth are seen a single time; less than 15% belongs to the top ten. Source: peripheral blood mononuclear cells (PBMCs), taken when the disease was refractory, from a patient treated with antithyroid drugs. The receptors here all came from a female donor with Graves disease.

The chain uses TRBV7-9 and TRBJ2-7, with TRBD1 identical over 12 bases. This CDR3 has 15 amino acids. J was trimmed by 9 bases and V by 2 bases; bases with no gene match: 8. CDR1 and CDR2 from the germline V gene are SEHNR and FQNEAQ (reference sequence). The CDR3 loop is CASSLTGTGGWGQYF. In DNA form, the CDR3 reads TGTGCCAGCAGCTTAACCGGGACAGGGGGCTGGGGGCAGTACTTC.

This clonotype was detected a few times. The chain joins TRBV7-2 to TRBJ2-7; D tentatively fits TRBD1 or TRBD2 (5 bases each). V lost 1 base and J lost 6, with 16 bases in between. This CDR3 has 15 amino acids. Germline lookup yields CDR1 SGHTA and CDR2 FQGNSA. DNA of the CDR3: TGTGCCAGCAGCTTAGTTGGGCAGGGAGTGGTCGAGCAGTACTTC. Encoded protein: CASSLVGQGVVEQYF.

This clonotype was counted only a few times. The gene calls are TRBV11-2 and TRBJ2-7, with 9 positions matching TRBD1. From germline, CDR1 is SGHAT and CDR2 FQNNGV. Unmatched junction bases numbered 11, after V lost 5 bases and J lost 6 bases. This CDR3 has 15 residues. The DNA of the CDR3 is TGTGCCAGCAGCAAGAACCGGGACAGGGTAGCCGAGCAGTACTTC. This sequence encodes CASSKNRDRVAEQYF.

Concerning this clonotype itself: This may be a read error: a much more frequent sequence differs by one nucleotide. The rearrangement links TRBV7-8 to TRBJ2-4; a possible D gene is TRBD1 (5 bases). CDR3 length equals 15 residues. Germline V CDR1 and CDR2: SGHVS, FQNEAQ. The CDR3 is CASSYRRDTKNIQCF. The CDR3 DNA follows: TGTGCCAGCAGCTACAGGCGAGACACAAAAAACATTCAGTGCTTC.

The chain couples TRBV7-3 to TRBJ2-3; TRBD2 aligns across 7 bases. Germline V gene data show CDR1 as SGHTA and CDR2 as FQGTGA. V shed 0 bases, J shed 9 bases, and the junction held 0 bases outside the gene matches. The CDR3 covers 12 residues. In DNA form, the CDR3 reads TGTGCCAGCAGCTTAACTAGCGGGACGCAGTATTTT. This sequence encodes CASSLTSGTQYF.

This clonotype was observed a few times. DNA for the CDR3: TGCAGTGCTAGACCCGTTACGGAAAACATTCAGTACTTC. Translation gives CSARPVTENIQYF. The chain is built from TRBV20-1 and TRBJ2-4, with unresolved D. Germline V gives CDR1 DFQATT, CDR2 SNEGSKA (reference sequence). The CDR3 loop spans 13 amino acids. V was cut by 2 bases and J by 5 bases, with 10 bases left in between.

The chain links TRBV29-1 to TRBJ2-7; D is perhaps TRBD1 or TRBD2 (5 bases each). Germline assignment: CDR1 SQVTM and CDR2 ANQGSEA. Trimming took 4 bases from V and 4 from J, leaving 14 bases between them. The CDR3 sequence is 13 residues long. The CDR3, as DNA: TGCAGCGTTGGAACCGGGGACGGATACGAGCAGTACTTC. Protein: CSVGTGDGYEQYF.

This clonotype was detected many times. The chain has TRBV6-1 and TRBJ2-7, with TRBD2 as a possible D gene (5 bases). Germline V gene sequence: CDR1 MNHNS, CDR2 SASEGT. Trimming stripped 7 bases from V and 2 bases from J, with 18 bases between. The CDR3 extends over 15 amino acids. The CDR3 coding sequence is TGTGCCAGCAATCCCCTAGCCCTCGGAGCCTACGAGCAGTACTTC. This gives the protein CASNPLALGAYEQYF.

The chain links TRBV6-1 to TRBJ1-2; the D is unclear. CDR1 and CDR2 (germline): MNHNS, SASEGT. The length of the CDR3 is 13 residues. V lost 6 bases, J lost 7 bases, and 15 bases lay in between. CDR3 region: CASRSSYYGGYTF. The CDR3 nucleotides read TGTGCCAGCAGGTCCTCTTACTACGGTGGCTACACCTTC.

This clonotype appeared many times. The chain links TRBV20-1 to TRBJ1-2, with D possibly matching TRBD1 (6 bases). The CDR3 sequence is 13 residues long. CDR1 DFQATT and CDR2 SNEGSKA come from the germline V gene (reference sequence). Trimming stripped 6 bases from V and 4 bases from J, with 15 bases between. This chain's CDR3 is CSADAGAGYGYTF. The CDR3 DNA reads TGCAGTGCCGATGCAGGGGCGGGCTATGGCTACACCTTC.

This rearrangement joins TRBV3-1 to TRBJ2-7; tentatively, D is TRBD1 (6 bases). Germline CDR1 is LGHDT and CDR2 is YNNKEL (reference sequence). This CDR3 is built from 16 residues. V was clipped by 0 bases and J by 5 bases, with 17 bases between them. CDR3 nucleotide sequence: TGTGCCAGCAGCCAAGAGGGACATAGGGGCAGGAACGAGCAGTACTTC. Amino acid sequence: CASSQEGHRGRNEQYF.

This clonotype was detected only a few times. V usage is TRBV5-4 and J usage is TRBJ2-5, with 7 positions matching TRBD1. V gave up 4 bases and J gave up 3 bases; unmatched junction bases: 6. The CDR3 totals 14 residues. The germline CDR1 and CDR2 sequences are SGHNT and YYREEE (reference sequence). CDR3 in DNA: TGTGCCAGCAGCCAGGGACAGAAAGAAGAGACCCAGTACTTC. Translation gives CASSQGQKEETQYF.

In this sample, this clonotype turned up many times. V gene TRBV7-8 combines with J gene TRBJ2-2; D unresolved. The CDR3 spans 17 residues. Germline CDR1 and CDR2: SGHVS and FQNEAQ. V shed 7 bases and J shed 0 bases, with 18 bases lying between them. DNA for the CDR3: TGTGCCAGCACCGCTCCCAACGGGTTCTCGAACACCGGGGAGCTGTTTTTT. Amino acids: CASTAPNGFSNTGELFF. The full variable domain, completed using reference TRBV7-8 and TRBJ2-2, is GAGVSQSPRYKVAKRGQDVALRCDPISGHVSLFWYQQALGQGPEFLTYFQNEAQLDKSGLPSDRFFAERPEGSVSTLKIQRTQQEDSAVYLCASTAPNGFSNTGELFFGEGSRLTVL.

This clonotype was found a few times. The DNA of the CDR3 is TGTGCCAGCAGTGGCGGGACAGGCTACAATGAGCAGTTCTTC. Amino acid sequence: CASSGGTGYNEQFF. The rearrangement joins TRBV2 to TRBJ2-1; TRBD1 aligns across 8 bases. The J segment lost 3 bases and the V segment lost 4 bases, leaving 2 bases of the junction unmatched. The CDR3 has 14 residues. The germline CDR1 and CDR2 sequences are SNHLY and FYNNEI.

This clonotype was detected many times. This chain links TRBV12-3 or TRBV12-4 with TRBJ2-5, with 13 bases lining up with TRBD2. The CDR3 has 15 residues. J lost 5 bases, V lost 6 bases, and 6 bases had no gene match. The CDR3 nucleotides are TGTGCCAGCAGACCCGGGACTAGCGGGGCGGAGACCCAGTACTTC. Translated: CASRPGTSGAETQYF.

V and J are TRBV15 and TRBJ1-5; no definite D call. There are 17 residues in the CDR3. Between the trimmed V and J ends, which lost 0 bases and 4 bases, there was a span of 16 bases. Germline CDR1 is LNHNV and CDR2 is YYDKDF (reference sequence). The CDR3 bases are TGTGCCACCAGCAGAGATTTGGGGAATAGAGGGAATCAGCCCCAGCATTTT. Amino acid sequence: CATSRDLGNRGNQPQHF.

The gene calls are TRBV5-8 and TRBJ2-2; 8 bases are a match to TRBD1. Germline-derived CDR1 and CDR2 are SGHTS and YDEGEE. The ends lost 3 bases at V and 0 bases at J; junction bases unmatched: 4. This CDR3 is 16 amino acids long. The CDR3 coding sequence is TGTGCCAGCAGCTGGGACAGGCCCGCGAACACCGGGGAGCTGTTTTTT. Amino acids: CASSWDRPANTGELFF.

This clonotype appeared once. A much larger clone differs by one base, so this may be a read error. The CDR3 bases are TGTGCCAGCAGCTTAAAGGGGAGCACAGATACGCAGTATTTT. This translates into CASSLKGSTDTQYF. The rearrangement uses TRBV7-9 and TRBJ2-3; TRBD1 is a possible D gene (5 bases). The CDR3 spans 14 residues. CDR1 and CDR2 (germline): SEHNR, FQNEAQ (reference sequence). V shed 2 bases and J shed 0 bases, with 6 bases lying between them.

The rearrangement uses TRBV20-1 and TRBJ2-7, with 7 bases fitting TRBD1. Germline V gives CDR1 DFQATT, CDR2 SNEGSKA (reference sequence). The V segment lost 6 bases and the J segment 0 bases; nucleotides outside the gene matches: 8. The CDR3 has 14 residues. The CDR3 region has the DNA TGCAGTGCGCTAGGACAGGCGAGCTCCTACGAGCAGTACTTC. It codes for CSALGQASSYEQYF.

The chain links TRBV14 to TRBJ2-4, with 11 bases fitting TRBD2. The germline V gene has CDR1 SGHDN and CDR2 FVKESK. J gave up 0 bases and V 1 base, and 5 bases lay outside the gene matches. This CDR3 is 18 amino acids long. CDR3 bases: TGTGCCAGCAGCCAAGGGCGACTAGCGGGGCTAGCCAAAAACATTCAGTACTTC. Protein product: CASSQGRLAGLAKNIQYF. The whole variable domain, remainder taken from reference TRBV14 and TRBJ2-4, is EAGVTQFPSHSVIEKGQTVTLRCDPISGHDNLYWYRRVMGKEIKFLLHFVKESKQDESGMPNNRFLAERTGGTYSTLKVQPAELEDSGVYFCASSQGRLAGLAKNIQYFGAGTRLSVL.

This chain joins TRBV7-2 and TRBJ2-1, with 11 bases aligning to TRBD2. The CDR3 consists of 15 residues. Germline loops: CDR1 SGHTA, CDR2 FQGNSA. J lost 3 bases, V lost 4 bases, and 2 bases had no gene match. CDR3 nucleotide sequence: TGTGCCAGCAGCTATACTAGCGGGGGCTACAATGAGCAGTTCTTC. Its protein product is CASSYTSGGYNEQFF.

In this sample, this clonotype turned up many times. V usage is TRBV6-5 and J usage is TRBJ2-7; possible D gene TRBD1, 5 bases. Germline V gene lookup returns CDR1 MNHEY and CDR2 SVGAGI. CDR3 length: 14 amino acids. The V end was cut by 2 bases, the J end by 3 bases, with 11 bases between. This CDR3 is CASSYPAGLYEQYF. The CDR3 DNA sequence: TGTGCCAGCAGTTACCCCGCAGGGCTCTACGAGCAGTACTTC.

This clonotype was detected many times. The chain has TRBV12-5 and TRBJ2-2; D is undetermined. The ends were cut back, 0 bases at V and 8 bases at J, with 19 bases in the middle. CDR3 length: 17 residues. The germline gives CDR1 LGHNT, CDR2 FRNRAP. The CDR3 nucleotides read TGTGCTAGTGGTTTGGTTACGGACGCGCGTGGCGGAGGGGAGCTGTTTTTT. This gives the protein CASGLVTDARGGGELFF.

This clonotype was picked up many times. This chain uses TRBV7-3 with TRBJ2-5; perhaps TRBD1 as D (7 bases). Trimming left V 8 bases short and J 4 bases short, with 14 bases between. The CDR3 extends over 13 amino acids. Germline V gene lookup returns CDR1 SGHTA and CDR2 FQGTGA. DNA of the CDR3: TGTGCCAGCGGAGGGGGCCGAGGAGAGACCCAGTACTTC. Translating it yields CASGGGRGETQYF. Drawing the rest from reference TRBV7-3 and TRBJ2-5, the complete variable domain is GAGVSQTPSNKVTEKGKYVELRCDPISGHTALYWYRQSLGQGPEFLIYFQGTGAADDSGLPNDRFFAVRPEGSVSTLKIQRTERGDSAVYLCASGGGRGETQYFGPGTRLLVL.

Concerning this clonotype itself: This may be a read error: a much more frequent sequence differs by one nucleotide. The chain uses TRBV20-1 and TRBJ1-4; 8 nucleotides match TRBD1. Trimming at V came to 5 bases and at J to 7 bases, leaving 15 bases not matched to a gene. Germline CDR1 is DFQATT and CDR2 is SNEGSKA (reference sequence). This CDR3 spans 16 amino acids. In DNA, the CDR3 is TGCAGTGCTCAGCCCCTAGGACAGGGCCGGGGTGAAAAACTGTTTTTT. Amino acid sequence: CSAQPLGQGRGEKLFF.